The entry that follows covers one T cell receptor beta chain sequence. This sample is part of a study of shared clonotypes between healthy human individuals. Data came from immunoSEQ multiplex PCR; TCRdb stores just in-frame clones and leaves some out. The top ten hold approximately 1.6% of the sample, which has approximately 1.9 million clones, 90% to 95% seen once. Naive CD8 cells comprised CD45RO-negative, CCR7-positively selected cells, excluding terminally differentiated effector memory CD45RA+ cells. Trimming removed 6 bases from V and 3 bases from J, with 14 bases in between. Germline CDR1 reads MRHNA; CDR2 reads SNTAGT. The CDR3 sequence is 14 residues long.

This clonotype was sampled from a man aged 18 to 29 in good health. Some clones in this sample may be carry-over from other donors' samples. The V gene is TRBV6-4, the J gene TRBJ1-1; D is uncertain. Sequenced material: naive CD8+ T cells from PBMCs. CDR3 protein: CASRQSTWDTEAFF. CDR3 DNA sequence: TGTGCCAGCAGACAATCAACGTGGGACACTGAAGCTTTCTTT.